This TCR beta chain originates from a study of blood T cell repertoires in COVID-19. Across the study: Samples representing acute and convalescent COVID-19 were sourced from the United States, Italy and Spain. PBMCs, B-cell-depleted T cells, or T cells were the source of the cDNA or gDNA that made up the material.

Germline V gene sequence: CDR1 LNHNV, CDR2 YYDKDF (reference sequence). V was trimmed by 7 bases and J by 1 base, leaving 11 bases between them. The CDR3 spans 15 residues. This clone was seen only once. Method: immunoSEQ multiplex PCR; TCRdb's copy keeps in-frame clones and lacks some. The table lists around 68,000 clones, roughly 87% of them singletons. Sequencing input: peripheral blood. The receptor comes from a middle-aged man with active COVID-19. V gene TRBV15 combines with J gene TRBJ2-6; a weak D match, TRBD2 (6 bases). The CDR3 region has the DNA TGTGCCACCAACGAGGAGGGTTCTGGGGCCAACGTCCTGACTTTC. This sequence encodes CATNEEGSGANVLTF.